These T cell receptor beta chains were read from a single sample in a study of a mutant IDH1 vaccine in newly diagnosed glioma. Method: immunoSEQ multiplex PCR; TCRdb's copy keeps in-frame clones and lacks some. Of 40,000 to 45,000 clones in the sample, roughly 84% were seen once. No antigen is known for these receptors. The sample in question was PBMCs, obtained from a glioma patient whose treatment included an IDH1 peptide vaccine. The receptors were sampled from a woman aged 45-60 years with glioma. CDR3s include the opening cysteine and the closing phenylalanine or tryptophan. The D gene is left open where the match is weak. Size is stated for part of the rows, as once, few or many counts, or as a class when the clone is expanded.

-	TRBV27	-	TRBJ1-1	TGTGCCAGCAGTTTTTCAAGGCTGAACACTGAAGCTTTCTTT	CASSFSRLNTEAFF
once	TRBV27	-	TRBJ2-7	TGTGCCAGCAGTTTATCGGCGGGACTGCACTCCTACGAGCAGTACTTC	CASSLSAGLHSYEQYF
-	TRBV9	-	TRBJ2-6	TGTGCCAGCAGCGTAGCCCCGGGGGCGTTGGGGGCCAACGTCCTGACTTTC	CASSVAPGALGANVLTF
-	TRBV5-4	-	TRBJ1-1	TGTGCCAGCGTCCGGGACAACCAAGTGGGCACTGAAGCTTTCTTT	CASVRDNQVGTEAFF
-	TRBV4-2	-	TRBJ2-7	TGTGCCAGCAGCCAAGAGGGTCCGGGTTACGAGCAGTACTTC	CASSQEGPGYEQYF
-	TRBV2	-	TRBJ2-3	TGTGCCAGCAGCCCCTGGCGGGGTGCCACAGATACGCAGTATTTT	CASSPWRGATDTQYF
-	TRBV19	-	TRBJ1-5	TGTGCCAGTACGCCGGATAGCAATCAGCCCCAGCATTTT	CASTPDSNQPQHF
-	TRBV6-6	-	TRBJ1-1	TGTGCCAGCATCCTGGACCCCTCCGTTGAAGCTTTCTTT	CASILDPSVEAFF
few	TRBV27	TRBD1	TRBJ1-6	TGTGCCAGCAGTTTATTAACAGGGGCTAATTCACCCCTCCACTTT	CASSLLTGANSPLHF
-	TRBV2	-	TRBJ2-1	TGTGCCAGCAGTGAAGAGCAGGGTAATGAGCAGTTCTTC	CASSEEQGNEQFF
-	TRBV6-1	-	TRBJ2-1	TGTGCCATTTGGGAACGATACTCCTACAATGAGCAGTTCTTC	CAIWERYSYNEQFF
-	TRBV5-1	-	TRBJ2-3	TGCGCCAGCAGCCACCAATTATCTAGCACAGATACGCAGTATTTT	CASSHQLSSTDTQYF
few	TRBV7-2	TRBD1	TRBJ1-6	TGTGCCAGCAGCCAGCGGACAGGGAATAATTCACCCCTCCACTTT	CASSQRTGNNSPLHF
-	TRBV2	TRBD1	TRBJ1-5	TGTGCCAGCAGGGGTGACAGGGGGCGATTTTTTCAGCCCCAGCATTTT	CASRGDRGRFFQPQHF
-	TRBV7-6	TRBD1	TRBJ1-6	TGTGCCAGCAGCCGGGAACAGGGGCATTCACCCCTCCACTTT	CASSREQGHSPLHF
-	TRBV5-6	-	TRBJ1-1	TGTGCCAGCAGCTTGAAGGTGGGGGCTAATGAAGCTTTCTTT	CASSLKVGANEAFF
-	TRBV30	-	TRBJ1-1	TGTGCCTGGAGTGGCCCGCCAAGGGGCACTGAAGCTTTCTTT	CAWSGPPRGTEAFF
-	TRBV5-1	TRBD1	TRBJ1-2	TGCGCCAGCAGCTGGGGACAGGGGGGTGACTATGGCTACACCTTC	CASSWGQGGDYGYTF
-	TRBV6-1	-	TRBJ1-6	TGTGCCAGCAGTGGTTCGTCTAGGGGTAATTCACCCCTCCACTTT	CASSGSSRGNSPLHF
-	TRBV19	TRBD1	TRBJ1-2	TGTGCCAGTACCCCTGATAGGACAGGGGGCAACTATGGCTACACCTTC	CASTPDRTGGNYGYTF
-	TRBV9	TRBD1	TRBJ2-7	TGTGCCAGCAGCGGGGACAGTCTATCCTACGAGCAGTACTTC	CASSGDSLSYEQYF
-	TRBV19	-	TRBJ1-5	TGTGCCAGTAGTATCAGATTAAATCAGCCCCAGCATTTT	CASSIRLNQPQHF
-	TRBV19	-	TRBJ2-7	TGTGCCAGTAGTGGAGACTCCGGGAGCGTGCAGTACTTC	CASSGDSGSVQYF
-	TRBV7-7	-	TRBJ2-2	TGTGCTAGCAGCCCAGAGGCGAACACCGGGGAGCTGTTTTTT	CASSPEANTGELFF
few	TRBV30	-	TRBJ1-4	TGTGCCTGGAGTGTACGGACCGGGAAACTGTTTTTT	CAWSVRTGKLFF
-	TRBV6-5	-	TRBJ2-1	TGTGCCAGCAGCCGGCAGGGTAATGAGCAGTTCTTC	CASSRQGNEQFF
-	TRBV5-6	-	TRBJ1-5	TGTGCCAGCAGCTTGGTGGCCGGGGGCAATCAGCCCCAGCATTTT	CASSLVAGGNQPQHF
-	TRBV4-1	-	TRBJ1-1	TGCGCCAGCAGCCAAGATCGGCGGGGCGAAGCTTTCTTT	CASSQDRRGEAFF
-	TRBV7-9	-	TRBJ2-2	TGTGCCAGCAGTGGGAACACCGGGGAGCTGTTTTTT	CASSGNTGELFF